Listed here are 12 T cell receptor beta chains from one sample, sequenced in a study of long-term antiretroviral therapy in people with HIV. An immunoSEQ assay, version v3.0, was performed at survey level. The table came from immunoSEQ multiplex PCR; TCRdb's copy has only in-frame clones and leaves some out. Of roughly 30,000 clones in the sample, about 95% were seen once. This sample comprised unsorted PBMCs, obtained approximately 6.1 years after starting antiretroviral therapy. Receptor source: a man aged 25 to 40 with HIV.

V and J are TRBV30 and TRBJ2-6; the D gene could be TRBD1 or TRBD2 (5 bases each). V was cut by 3 bases and J by 4 bases, with 13 bases left in between. The CDR3 spans 15 residues. The V gene's germline CDR1 is GTSNPN and CDR2 SVGIG (reference sequence). CDR3 residues: CAWSKRGPGANVLTF. The CDR3 DNA follows: TGTGCCTGGAGCAAGAGGGGACCCGGGGCCAACGTCCTGACTTTC.

The V gene is TRBV5-4, the J gene TRBJ2-7; D remains ambiguous. Germline CDR1 and CDR2: SGHNT and YYREEE (reference sequence). The V end was cut by 0 bases, the J end by 5 bases, with 9 bases between. This CDR3 has 13 amino acids. The CDR3 spells CASSLVAADEQYF. CDR3 nucleotide sequence: TGTGCCAGCAGCTTGGTTGCGGCCGACGAGCAGTACTTC.

The V and J genes are TRBV9 and TRBJ1-3, with D possibly being TRBD1 (6 bases). This CDR3 region has 14 residues. Germline-derived CDR1 and CDR2 are SGDLS and YYNGEE. V was clipped by 6 bases and J by 7 bases, with 17 bases between them. CDR3 nucleotide sequence: TGTGCCAGCATGCGGGGAACAGGGTCTAACACCATATATTTT. It yields the protein CASMRGTGSNTIYF.

This clone was recorded once. The chain joins TRBV4-1 to TRBJ2-5; 8 bases map to TRBD2. Germline CDR1 is MGHRA and CDR2 is YSYEKL. This CDR3 spans 14 amino acids. The junction had 8 bases not matched to a gene; V was cut back by 1 base and J by 10 bases. The CDR3 DNA sequence: TGCGCCAGCAGCCAAGCCGGAGCGGGGGAGGGCCAGTACTTC. This encodes CASSQAGAGEGQYF.

This clone appeared a single time. This chain joins TRBV6-5 and TRBJ2-1; TRBD2 agrees at 12 bases. CDR1 and CDR2 from the germline V gene are MNHEY and SVGAGI. This CDR3 has 14 residues. The J segment lost 8 bases and the V segment lost 5 bases, leaving 4 bases of the junction unmatched. This CDR3 is CASSETSGSYEQFF. The CDR3 DNA reads as TGTGCCAGCAGTGAGACTAGCGGGAGCTATGAGCAGTTCTTC.

The chain uses TRBV2 and TRBJ2-1; 8 bases are shared with TRBD1. The junction had 6 bases not matched to a gene; V was cut back by 3 bases and J by 8 bases. The CDR3 spans 14 residues. In germline, CDR1 is SNHLY, CDR2 FYNNEI. The chain's CDR3 is CASSDQGAGYEQFF. Here the CDR3 DNA reads TGTGCCAGCAGTGATCAGGGGGCGGGCTATGAGCAGTTCTTC.

The chain couples TRBV30 to TRBJ1-5, with 7 nucleotides matching TRBD1. This CDR3 is 14 amino acids long. The V gene's germline CDR1 is GTSNPN and CDR2 SVGIG (reference sequence). V lost 4 bases and J lost 2; bases outside the gene matches: 5. For the CDR3, the DNA is TGTGCCTGGAATCCAGGGGGAGGCAATCAGCCCCAGCATTTT. Translated: CAWNPGGGNQPQHF.

In this sample, this clone turned up a few times. This rearrangement joins TRBV4-1 to TRBJ1-1; no reliable D call. CDR1 and CDR2 (germline): MGHRA, YSYEKL. V was trimmed by 1 base and J by 0 bases, leaving 3 bases between them. The CDR3 runs 13 residues. CDR3 sequence reads: CASSQVLNTEAFF. The CDR3, as DNA: TGCGCCAGCAGCCAAGTCCTGAACACTGAAGCTTTCTTT.

The J gene is TRBJ1-5, the V gene TRBV18, with D maybe TRBD1 (6 bases). The CDR3 runs 14 residues. From germline, CDR1 is KGHSH and CDR2 LQKENI. The ends were cut back, 5 bases at V and 6 bases at J, with 14 bases in the middle. In DNA form, the CDR3 reads TGTGCCAGCTCAGACGACAGGCTTTCTCAGCCCCAGCATTTT. Its translation is CASSDDRLSQPQHF.

This clone appeared once. This chain joins TRBV10-3 and TRBJ1-1, with D maybe TRBD1 (5 bases). The V and J ends lost 2 bases and 4 bases respectively, with 14 bases between them. Germline CDR1 reads ENHRY; CDR2 reads SYGVKD. The CDR3 runs 15 residues. CDR3 in amino acids: CAISEGAGRGTEAFF. CDR3 nucleotides: TGTGCCATCAGTGAGGGGGCAGGGAGGGGCACTGAAGCTTTCTTT.

CDR3 nucleotides: TGTGCCCTCTGGACCACCGAGCAGTACTTC. Amino acid sequence: CALWTTEQYF. The chain employs TRBV7-6 and TRBJ2-7, with D hard to call. V dropped 11 bases and J dropped 6 bases, with 11 bases sitting between them. From germline, CDR1 is SGHVS and CDR2 FNYEAQ. This CDR3 has 10 residues. Looking up the rest from reference TRBV7-6 and TRBJ2-7 gives the full variable domain: GAGVSQSPRYKVTKRGQDVALRCDPISGHVSLYWYRQALGQGPEFLTYFNYEAQQDKSGLPNDRFSAERPEGSISTLTIQRTEQRDSAMYRCALWTTEQYFGPGTRLTVT.

The V gene is TRBV5-1, the J gene TRBJ1-2; D unresolved. The CDR3 has 11 residues. Per germline, CDR1 SGHRS and CDR2 YFSETQ. V lost 4 bases to trimming and J lost 6 bases, with 7 bases between them. CDR3 protein: CASSPGDGYTF. CDR3 sequence (DNA): TGCGCCAGCAGCCCCGGTGATGGCTACACCTTC. The full variable domain, rest sourced from reference TRBV5-1 and TRBJ1-2, is KAGVTQTPRYLIKTRGQQVTLSCSPISGHRSVSWYQQTPGQGLQFLFEYFSETQRNKGNFPGRFSGRQFSNSRSEMNVSTLELGDSALYLCASSPGDGYTFGSGTRLTVV.